Sequencing of this T cell receptor (delta chain) was carried out in a study of gamma-delta chains in newborns, infants, children. For the study at large: Polyclonal expansion of innate γδ T cells after birth follows microbial exposure.

TCRdb used CATT to re-call clones from the reads. The sample records more than 9,000 delta-chain clones, 8.5% to 9.5% being singletons. This clone turned up a few times. Looked up from germline, CDR1 is GEAIGNYY and CDR2 is EKD. The CDR3 consists of 20 residues. V was clipped by 3 bases and J by 4 bases; unmatched bases: 12. The sequence derives from a child who was a newborn, infant or young child, either healthy, febrile or measles-vaccinated (not recorded which). Source material: blood. The rearrangement links TRDV2 to TRDJ3; TRDD3 matches at 12 bases. In nucleotides, the CDR3 is TGTGCCTGTGACCCAGTACTGGGGGATACAGTACCTTGGGACACCCGACAGATGTTTTTC. Its protein product is CACDPVLGDTVPWDTRQMFF.